Detailed here is one T cell receptor beta chain. Its antigen is currently unknown. This record comes from a study of blood T cells in healthy people across ages. Study results and limitations: Since the PBMCs were unsorted, naive and antigen-experienced cells could not be conclusively compared. The fall in TCR beta diversity per million T cells was roughly linear with age.

Isolating PBMCs gave at least 7 million of these cells per sample. For the second PCR, which ran for 7 to 11 cycles, a sample-barcoded 5' primer and a J-beta primer mix were used. Each CDR3 protein is one row after TCRdb ran MiXCR on the 5' RACE reads. The sample lists about 760,000 distinct CDR3 sequences, roughly 25% occurring once. These records were also assigned to another study, of T cells of mothers and their children. That study reports: Random nucleotides (2-4) and sample barcodes were added by the M1S primer used in the second PCR.

The material sequenced was blood. The clonotype comes from a boy younger than 18 in good health.

The CDR3: CASSLRTGGLGANVLTF. The CDR3 DNA reads as TGTGCCAGCAGTTTACGCACAGGGGGGCTCGGGGCCAACGTCCTGACTTTC. The rearrangement joins TRBV28 to TRBJ2-6; 8 bases are a match to TRBD1. CDR3 length: 17 residues. Germline V gene data show CDR1 as MDHEN and CDR2 as SYDVKM. Germline trimming cut 2 bases from V and 4 bases from J; bases unmatched to any gene: 7.